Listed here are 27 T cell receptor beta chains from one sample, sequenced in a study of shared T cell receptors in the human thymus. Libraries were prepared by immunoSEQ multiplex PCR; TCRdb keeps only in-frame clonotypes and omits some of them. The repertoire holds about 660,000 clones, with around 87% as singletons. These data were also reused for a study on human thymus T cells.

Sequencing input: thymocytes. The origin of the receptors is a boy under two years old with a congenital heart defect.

CDR3 sequence: CASGTSGSSYEQYF. The DNA of the CDR3 is TGTGCCAGCGGCACTAGCGGATCCTCCTACGAGCAGTACTTC. The V and J genes are TRBV2 and TRBJ2-7, with 8 bases aligning to TRBD2. CDR1 and CDR2 from the germline V gene are SNHLY and FYNNEI. Germline trimming cut 8 bases from V and 0 bases from J; bases unmatched to any gene: 6. The CDR3 contains 14 residues.

Written as DNA, the CDR3 is TGTGCCAGCAGCAACCGGACTACCATCCACAATGAGCAGTTCTTC. Encoded protein: CASSNRTTIHNEQFF. V usage is TRBV9 and J usage is TRBJ2-1, with D perhaps matching TRBD2 (6 bases). CDR1 is SGDLS and CDR2 is YYNGEE in the germline V gene. The ends were cut back, 4 bases at V and 5 bases at J, with 16 bases in the middle. CDR3 size: 15 residues.

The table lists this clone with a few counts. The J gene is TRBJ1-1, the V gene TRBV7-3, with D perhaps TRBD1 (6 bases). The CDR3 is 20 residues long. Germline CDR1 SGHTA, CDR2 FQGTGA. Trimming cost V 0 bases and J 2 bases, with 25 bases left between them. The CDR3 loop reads CASSLTSPLFPGGRNTEAFF. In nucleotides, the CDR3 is TGTGCCAGCAGCTTAACTTCCCCCCTCTTCCCCGGGGGGCGAAACACTGAAGCTTTCTTT.

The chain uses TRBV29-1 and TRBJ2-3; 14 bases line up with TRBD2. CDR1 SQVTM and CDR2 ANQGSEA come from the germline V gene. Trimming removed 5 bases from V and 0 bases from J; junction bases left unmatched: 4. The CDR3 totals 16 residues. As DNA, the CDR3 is TGCAGCGTTAAAGGGACTAGCGGGAGAAGCACAGATACGCAGTATTTT. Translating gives CSVKGTSGRSTDTQYF.

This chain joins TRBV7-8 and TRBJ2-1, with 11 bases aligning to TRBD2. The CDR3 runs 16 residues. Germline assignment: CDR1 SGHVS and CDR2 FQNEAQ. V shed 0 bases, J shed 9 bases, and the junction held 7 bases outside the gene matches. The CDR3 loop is CASSLAKTSGRREQFF. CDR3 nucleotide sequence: TGTGCCAGCAGCTTAGCGAAAACTAGCGGGAGACGTGAGCAGTTCTTC.

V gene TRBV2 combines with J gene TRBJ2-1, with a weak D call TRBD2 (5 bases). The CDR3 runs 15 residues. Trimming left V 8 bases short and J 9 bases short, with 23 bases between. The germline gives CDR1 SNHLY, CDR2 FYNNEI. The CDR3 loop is CASSQLGTEFSEQFF. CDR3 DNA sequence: TGTGCCAGCTCCCAACTAGGCACAGAGTTTTCTGAGCAGTTCTTC.

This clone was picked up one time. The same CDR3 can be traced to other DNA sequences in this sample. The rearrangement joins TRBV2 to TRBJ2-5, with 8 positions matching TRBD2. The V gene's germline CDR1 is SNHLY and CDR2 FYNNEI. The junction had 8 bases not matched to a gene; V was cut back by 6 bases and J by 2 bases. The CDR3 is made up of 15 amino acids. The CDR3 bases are TGTGCCAGCAGGCGACTAGCGAGACTACAAGAGACCCAGTACTTC. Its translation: CASRRLARLQETQYF.

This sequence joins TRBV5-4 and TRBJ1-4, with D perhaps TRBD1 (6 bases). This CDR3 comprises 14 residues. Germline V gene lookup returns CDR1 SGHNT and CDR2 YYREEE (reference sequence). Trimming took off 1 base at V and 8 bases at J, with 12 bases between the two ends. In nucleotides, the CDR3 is TGTGCCAGCAGCTTGTCCGGGACACTAGAAAAACTGTTTTTT. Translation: CASSLSGTLEKLFF.

The CDR3: CASGETCNSPLHF. The CDR3 region has the DNA TGCGCCAGCGGCGAGACATGCAATTCACCCCTCCACTTT. J is TRBJ1-6 and V is TRBV5-1; D unclear. The CDR3 loop spans 13 amino acids. Trimming pared 7 bases from V and 7 bases from J, leaving 12 bases between. Looked up from germline, CDR1 is SGHRS and CDR2 is YFSETQ.

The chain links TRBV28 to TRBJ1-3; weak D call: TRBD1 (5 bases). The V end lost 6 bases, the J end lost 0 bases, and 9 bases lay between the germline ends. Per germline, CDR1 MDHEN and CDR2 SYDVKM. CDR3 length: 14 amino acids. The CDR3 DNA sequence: TGTGCCAGCAGCCGACAGAACTCTGGAAACACCATATATTTT. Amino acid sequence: CASSRQNSGNTIYF. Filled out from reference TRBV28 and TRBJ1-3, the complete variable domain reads DVKVTQSSRYLVKRTGEKVFLECVQDMDHENMFWYRQDPGLGLRLIYFSYDVKMKEKGDIPEGYSVSREKKERFSLILESASTNQTSMYLCASSRQNSGNTIYFGEGSWLTVV.

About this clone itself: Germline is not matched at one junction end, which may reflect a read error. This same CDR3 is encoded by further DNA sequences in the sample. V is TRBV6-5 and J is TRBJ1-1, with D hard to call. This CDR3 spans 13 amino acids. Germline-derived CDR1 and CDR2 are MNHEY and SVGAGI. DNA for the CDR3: TGCGCCAGCAGTACGGAGATGAACACTGAAGCTTTCTTT. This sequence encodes CASSTEMNTEAFF.

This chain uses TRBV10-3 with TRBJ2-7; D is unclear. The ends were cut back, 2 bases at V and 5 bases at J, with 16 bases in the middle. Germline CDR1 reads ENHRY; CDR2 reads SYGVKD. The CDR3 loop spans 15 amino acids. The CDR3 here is CAISERSSLIDEQYF. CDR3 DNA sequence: TGTGCCATCAGTGAGAGGAGTAGCTTGATCGACGAGCAGTACTTC.

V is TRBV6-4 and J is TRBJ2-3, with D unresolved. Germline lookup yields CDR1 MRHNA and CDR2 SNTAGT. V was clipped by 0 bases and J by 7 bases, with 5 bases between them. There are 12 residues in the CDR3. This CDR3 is CASSDSSYTQYF. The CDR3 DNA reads TGTGCCAGCAGTGACTCCAGTTATACGCAGTATTTT.

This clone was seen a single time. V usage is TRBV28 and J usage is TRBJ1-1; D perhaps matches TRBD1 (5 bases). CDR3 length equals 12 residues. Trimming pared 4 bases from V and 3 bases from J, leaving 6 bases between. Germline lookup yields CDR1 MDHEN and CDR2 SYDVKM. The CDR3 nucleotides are TGTGCCAGCAGTTCCAGGGACACTGAAGCTTTCTTT. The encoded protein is CASSSRDTEAFF.

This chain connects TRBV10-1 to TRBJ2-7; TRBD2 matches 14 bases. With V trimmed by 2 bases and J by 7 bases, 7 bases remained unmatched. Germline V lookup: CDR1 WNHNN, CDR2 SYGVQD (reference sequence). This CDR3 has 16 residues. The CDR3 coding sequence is TGCGCCAGCAGTGAGGGGGGACTAGCGGGAGATGGGGAGCAGTACTTC. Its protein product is CASSEGGLAGDGEQYF.

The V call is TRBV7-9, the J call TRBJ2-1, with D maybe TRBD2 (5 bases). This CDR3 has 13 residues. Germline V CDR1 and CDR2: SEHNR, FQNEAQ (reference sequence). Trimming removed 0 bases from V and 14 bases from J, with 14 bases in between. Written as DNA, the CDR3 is TGTGCCAGCAGCTTAGCGCTGCCAGGAGGAAAGTTCTTC. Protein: CASSLALPGGKFF.

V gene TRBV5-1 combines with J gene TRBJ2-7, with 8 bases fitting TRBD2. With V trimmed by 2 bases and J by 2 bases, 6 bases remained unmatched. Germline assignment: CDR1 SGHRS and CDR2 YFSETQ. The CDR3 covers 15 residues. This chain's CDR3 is CASSLSAGGTYEQYF. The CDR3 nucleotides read TGCGCCAGCAGCTTATCGGCGGGAGGCACCTACGAGCAGTACTTC.

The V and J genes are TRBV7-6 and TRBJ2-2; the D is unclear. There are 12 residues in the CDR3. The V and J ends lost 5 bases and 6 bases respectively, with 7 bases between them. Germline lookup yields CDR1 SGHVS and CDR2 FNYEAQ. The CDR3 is CASSRVSGELFF. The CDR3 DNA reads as TGTGCCAGCAGCCGGGTGTCCGGGGAGCTGTTTTTT.

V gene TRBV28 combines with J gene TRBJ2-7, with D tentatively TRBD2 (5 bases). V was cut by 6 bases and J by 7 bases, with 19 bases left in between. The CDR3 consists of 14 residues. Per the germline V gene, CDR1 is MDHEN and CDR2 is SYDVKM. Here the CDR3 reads CASSLRTPRREQYF. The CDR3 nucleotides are TGTGCCAGCAGCCTTCGGACTCCCCGGCGGGAGCAGTACTTC.

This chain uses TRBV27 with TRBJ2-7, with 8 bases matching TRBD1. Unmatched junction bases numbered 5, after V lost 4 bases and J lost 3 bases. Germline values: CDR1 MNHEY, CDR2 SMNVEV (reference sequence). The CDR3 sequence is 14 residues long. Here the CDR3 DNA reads TGTGCCAGCAGTTCCCCGGGACAGGTCTACGAGCAGTACTTC. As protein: CASSSPGQVYEQYF.

In nucleotides, the CDR3 is TGTGCCATCAGTGATGGGAAGGGGGGGAAAAAAGATCAGCCCCAGCATTTT. Amino acids: CAISDGKGGKKDQPQHF. The V and J genes are TRBV10-3 and TRBJ1-5; D possibly corresponds to TRBD1 (6 bases). V lost 3 bases and J 5 bases, leaving 20 bases between the germline ends. Germline values: CDR1 ENHRY, CDR2 SYGVKD. CDR3 size: 17 residues.

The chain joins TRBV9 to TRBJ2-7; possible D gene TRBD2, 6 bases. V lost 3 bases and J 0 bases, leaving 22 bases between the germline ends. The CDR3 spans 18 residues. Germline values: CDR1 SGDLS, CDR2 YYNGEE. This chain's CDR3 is CASSAIPGGPLNSYEQYF. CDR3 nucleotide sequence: TGTGCCAGCAGCGCGATACCCGGGGGACCCTTAAACTCCTACGAGCAGTACTTC.

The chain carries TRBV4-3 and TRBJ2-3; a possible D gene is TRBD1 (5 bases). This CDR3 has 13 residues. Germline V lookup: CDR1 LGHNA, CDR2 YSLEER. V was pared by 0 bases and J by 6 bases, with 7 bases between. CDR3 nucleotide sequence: TGCGCCAGCAGCCAAGATCAGGGTGATACGCAGTATTTT. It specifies CASSQDQGDTQYF.

This chain's CDR3 is CASSLGGEGQPQHF. The DNA of the CDR3 is TGTGCCAGCAGCTTGGGCGGGGAGGGTCAGCCCCAGCATTTT. The J gene is TRBJ1-5, the V gene TRBV5-5; D unclear. Trimming took off 0 bases at V and 6 bases at J, with 10 bases between the two ends. The CDR3 is made up of 14 amino acids. Germline V CDR1 and CDR2: SGHKS, YYEKEE (reference sequence).

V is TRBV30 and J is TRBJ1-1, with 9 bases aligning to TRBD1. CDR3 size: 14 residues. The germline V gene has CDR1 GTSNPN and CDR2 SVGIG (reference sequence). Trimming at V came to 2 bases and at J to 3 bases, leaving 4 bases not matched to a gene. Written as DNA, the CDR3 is TGTGCCTGGAGTTTACAGGGGGCGGACACTGAAGCTTTCTTT. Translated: CAWSLQGADTEAFF.

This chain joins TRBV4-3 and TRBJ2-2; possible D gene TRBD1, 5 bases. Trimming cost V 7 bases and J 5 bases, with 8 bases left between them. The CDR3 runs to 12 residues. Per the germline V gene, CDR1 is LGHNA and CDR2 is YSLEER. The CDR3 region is CASNQGTGELFF. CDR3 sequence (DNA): TGCGCCAGCAATCAGGGAACCGGGGAGCTGTTTTTT.

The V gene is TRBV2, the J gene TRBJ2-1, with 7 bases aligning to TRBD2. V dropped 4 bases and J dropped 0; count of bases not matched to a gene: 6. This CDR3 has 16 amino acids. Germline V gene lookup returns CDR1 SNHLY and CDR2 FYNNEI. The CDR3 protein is CASSAPSGSSYNEQFF. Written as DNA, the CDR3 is TGTGCCAGCAGTGCCCCTAGCGGAAGCTCCTACAATGAGCAGTTCTTC.